The 21 T cell receptor beta chains in this list originate from one sample, sequenced in a study of Ad26.COV2.S vaccination and SARS-CoV-2 variants. As for treatment: about 20 received Ad26.COV2.S at low or high dose, single or two shots; several received placebo; per-sample allocation not given. The samples date from day 63 after the first vaccine or placebo injection. Sequenced by immunoSEQ multiplex PCR; TCRdb stores in-frame clones only, minus some. Seen here are about 350,000 clones, around 88% observed once, and the top ten hold around 10%. The source was peripheral blood, collected in a trial of Ad26.COV2.S vaccine versus placebo. The origin of the receptors is a person aged 18 to 59 who received the Ad26.COV2.S COVID-19 vaccine or a placebo.

This sequence joins TRBV7-9 and TRBJ2-7, with D maybe TRBD2 (6 bases). CDR1 and CDR2 from the germline V gene are SEHNR and FQNEAQ (reference sequence). This CDR3 is 18 amino acids long. Trimming shortened V by 5 bases and J by 1 base, and 24 bases separated the two germline ends. The CDR3 here is CASSLRGRGAGLSYEQYF. The CDR3 DNA sequence: TGTGCCAGCAGCCTAAGGGGCCGCGGGGCAGGTCTATCCTACGAGCAGTACTTC. Filled out from reference TRBV7-9 and TRBJ2-7, the complete variable domain reads DTGVSQNPRHKITKRGQNVTFRCDPISEHNRLYWYRQTLGQGPEFLTYFQNEAQLEKSRLLSDRFSAERPKGSFSTLEIQRTEQGDSAMYLCASSLRGRGAGLSYEQYFGPGTRLTVT.

V usage is TRBV25-1 and J usage is TRBJ2-5, with D possibly called TRBD1 or TRBD2 (6 bases each). CDR3 size: 12 residues. The germline V gene has CDR1 MGHDK and CDR2 SYGVNS. V lost 6 bases and J 7 bases, leaving 12 bases between the germline ends. In DNA form, the CDR3 reads TGTGCCAGCAGGAGGGGGGTCGGGACCCAGTACTTC. Translating it yields CASRRGVGTQYF.

The chain has TRBV19 and TRBJ1-2, with unresolved D. Germline assignment: CDR1 LNHDA and CDR2 SQIVND (reference sequence). This CDR3 spans 16 amino acids. The germline V and J ends were trimmed by 8 bases and 6 bases, with 25 bases remaining between them. CDR3 nucleotide sequence: TGTGCCAGTTCTCTCCCGGGAGGGTATAGTCCTGATGGCTACACCTTC. This codes for CASSLPGGYSPDGYTF.

V usage is TRBV14 and J usage is TRBJ2-7; D perhaps matches TRBD2 (5 bases). V was pared by 0 bases and J by 4 bases, with 13 bases between. This CDR3 is built from 15 residues. Germline lookup yields CDR1 SGHDN and CDR2 FVKESK. In nucleotides, the CDR3 is TGTGCCAGCAGCCAAGAAGGAGGCTCCCAGTACGAGCAGTACTTC. Its protein product is CASSQEGGSQYEQYF.

This sequence joins TRBV2 and TRBJ1-6; no firm D call. The ends were cut back, 6 bases at V and 14 bases at J, with 20 bases in the middle. CDR1 SNHLY and CDR2 FYNNEI come from the germline V gene. This CDR3 comprises 14 residues. In DNA form, the CDR3 reads TGTGCCAGCAGGTCGGGTACAGTTCAATCGGCCCTCCACTTT. Translated, it gives CASRSGTVQSALHF.

This chain connects TRBV10-3 to TRBJ2-7; TRBD1 aligns across 8 bases. With 8 bases clipped from V and 2 bases from J, the junction kept 11 bases outside the gene matches. Germline loops: CDR1 ENHRY, CDR2 SYGVKD. The CDR3 sequence is 15 residues long. The CDR3 DNA reads as TGTGCCATCGCCATTCACAGGGACAGGCCCTACGAGCAGTACTTC. Its protein is CAIAIHRDRPYEQYF.

The rearrangement links TRBV27 to TRBJ1-6; 7 bases are a match to TRBD1. This CDR3 region has 15 residues. Germline values: CDR1 MNHEY, CDR2 SMNVEV (reference sequence). V dropped 6 bases and J dropped 3; count of bases not matched to a gene: 5. For the CDR3, the DNA is TGTGCCAGCAGCACAGGGGTTATCTATAATTCACCCCTCCACTTT. Translating gives CASSTGVIYNSPLHF.

A single count supports this clone. The chain is built from TRBV7-9 and TRBJ2-5; no definite D call. The V end lost 1 base, the J end lost 5 bases, and 11 bases lay between the germline ends. The germline CDR1 and CDR2 sequences are SEHNR and FQNEAQ (reference sequence). This CDR3 contains 14 residues. In nucleotides, the CDR3 is TGTGCCAGCAGCTTAGGCCAGATGAAGGAGACCCAGTACTTC. This encodes CASSLGQMKETQYF.

This clone has a count of ten or more. The chain combines TRBV9 with TRBJ1-1; weak D call: TRBD1 (6 bases). V gave up 0 bases and J gave up 1 base, with 7 bases separating them. The CDR3 extends over 14 amino acids. The germline V gene encodes CDR1 SGDLS and CDR2 YYNGEE. The CDR3 region has the DNA TGTGCCAGCAGCGTAGGGGACAAGAACACTGAAGCTTTCTTT. Protein sequence: CASSVGDKNTEAFF.

This clone was recorded a few times. The gene calls are TRBV3-1 (or the pseudogene TRBV3-2) and TRBJ2-7; 7 nucleotides align to TRBD1. This CDR3 has 14 residues. V gave up 1 base and J gave up 3 bases; unmatched junction bases: 3. Per the germline V gene, CDR1 is LGHDT and CDR2 is YNNKEL (reference sequence). The chain's CDR3 is CASSQGTGNYEQYF. The CDR3 bases are TGTGCCAGCAGCCAAGGGACAGGAAACTACGAGCAGTACTTC.

The DNA of the CDR3 is TGCGCCAGCAGCTTGACACTCGTAAACACCGGGGAGCTGTTTTTT. Translated: CASSLTLVNTGELFF. The chain recombines TRBV5-1 with TRBJ2-2, with D uncertain. Trimming took off 1 base at V and 2 bases at J, with 9 bases between the two ends. Looked up from germline, CDR1 is SGHRS and CDR2 is YFSETQ. This CDR3 has 15 residues. Together with reference TRBV5-1 and TRBJ2-2, the CDR3 gives the full variable domain: KAGVTQTPRYLIKTRGQQVTLSCSPISGHRSVSWYQQTPGQGLQFLFEYFSETQRNKGNFPGRFSGRQFSNSRSEMNVSTLELGDSALYLCASSLTLVNTGELFFGEGSRLTVL.

This chain joins TRBV19 and TRBJ1-3; tentatively, D is TRBD1 (5 bases). The CDR3 has 15 residues. Germline CDR1 LNHDA, CDR2 SQIVND (reference sequence). The V and J ends lost 2 bases and 0 bases respectively, with 8 bases between them. CDR3 in DNA: TGTGCCAGTAGTATAAACAGGAACTCTGGAAACACCATATATTTT. Translated: CASSINRNSGNTIYF.

This chain connects TRBV5-1 to TRBJ2-3, with TRBD2 identical over 11 bases. Germline V CDR1 and CDR2: SGHRS, YFSETQ. The trim removed 7 bases at V and 4 bases at J, leaving 8 bases unmatched. The CDR3 is 15 residues long. DNA for the CDR3: TGCGCCAGCGGGGATAGCGGGGGGGCCGCAGATACGCAGTATTTT. Translation gives CASGDSGGAADTQYF.

This chain connects TRBV15 to TRBJ1-5; 8 positions agree with TRBD1. The trim removed 9 bases at V and 5 bases at J, leaving 3 bases unmatched. CDR1 and CDR2 from the germline V gene are LNHNV and YYDKDF (reference sequence). CDR3 length: 12 amino acids. CDR3 DNA sequence: TGTGCCACGCAGGGGGCGGATCAGCCCCAGCATTTT. Translated, it gives CATQGADQPQHF.

The rearrangement links TRBV28 to TRBJ2-5; 16 bases align to TRBD2. This CDR3 has 17 amino acids. The germline CDR1 and CDR2 sequences are MDHEN and SYDVKM. After removal of 5 bases from V and 3 bases from J, the junction contained 6 bases not matched to a gene. The CDR3 nucleotides read TGTGCCAGCAGTGGGACTAGCGGGGGGGCTCCGGAAGAGACCCAGTACTTC. Translated: CASSGTSGGAPEETQYF.

A note on this clone: Sequence at one end of the junction differs from germline and may be a read error. V is TRBV7-2 and J is TRBJ2-5; the D is unclear. CDR3 length: 12 amino acids. Germline V lookup: CDR1 SGHTA, CDR2 FQGNSA. The CDR3 here is CASGYPQGTQYF. The CDR3 DNA reads TGTGCCAGCGGATACCCTCAAGGGACCCAGTACTTC.

The V gene is TRBV4-2, the J gene TRBJ1-3; D not certain. V was pared by 2 bases and J by 4 bases, with 12 bases between. Per germline, CDR1 LGHNA and CDR2 YNFKEQ. The CDR3 runs 15 residues. In DNA form, the CDR3 reads TGTGCCAGCAGCCAACGGACCGAGGGAGGAAACACCATATATTTT. This encodes CASSQRTEGGNTIYF.

This chain joins TRBV19 and TRBJ1-1, with D maybe TRBD1 (6 bases). V gave up 7 bases and J gave up 5 bases, with 17 bases separating them. This CDR3 region has 14 residues. Per germline, CDR1 LNHDA and CDR2 SQIVND (reference sequence). The DNA for the CDR3 is TGTGCCAGTACCATTAGGGGGGGATGGACTGAAGCTTTCTTT. Translated, it gives CASTIRGGWTEAFF.

This clone was recorded once. The V call is TRBV6-1, the J call TRBJ2-1, with D possibly being TRBD2 (7 bases). The CDR3 is 16 amino acids. Germline-derived CDR1 and CDR2 are MNHNS and SASEGT. V was cut by 0 bases and J by 4 bases, with 13 bases left in between. The CDR3 nucleotides read TGTGCCAGCAGTGAAGCTTGGGGGGGCGGGTACAATGAGCAGTTCTTC. Translating it yields CASSEAWGGGYNEQFF.

This chain uses TRBV7-8 with TRBJ2-1; D might be TRBD1 or TRBD2, each matching 5 bases. V shed 2 bases and J shed 0 bases, with 17 bases lying between them. Germline V gives CDR1 SGHVS, CDR2 FQNEAQ. The CDR3 extends over 18 amino acids. The CDR3 DNA reads as TGTGCCAGCAGCTTAATGGGGCAAGCCACTAGCTCCTACAATGAGCAGTTCTTC. Encoded protein: CASSLMGQATSSYNEQFF.

Here the CDR3 DNA reads TGCGCCAGCAGCTCGCCTCCCGGGACAGGCTCCCCCAGTGGGGCCAACGTCCTGACTTTC. It translates to CASSSPPGTGSPSGANVLTF. V is TRBV5-1 and J is TRBJ2-6; 8 positions agree with TRBD1. CDR1 is SGHRS and CDR2 is YFSETQ in the germline V gene. This CDR3 has 20 amino acids. V lost 3 bases and J lost 3; bases outside the gene matches: 17.